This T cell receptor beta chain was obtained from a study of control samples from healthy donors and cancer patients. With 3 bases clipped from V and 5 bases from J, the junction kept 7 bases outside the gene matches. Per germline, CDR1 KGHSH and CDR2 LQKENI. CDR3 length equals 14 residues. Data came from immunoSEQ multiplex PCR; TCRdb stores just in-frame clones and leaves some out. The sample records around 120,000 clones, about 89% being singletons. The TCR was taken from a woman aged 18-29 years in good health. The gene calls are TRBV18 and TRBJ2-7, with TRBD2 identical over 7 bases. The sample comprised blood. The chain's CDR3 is CASSPLGGSNEQYF. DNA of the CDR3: TGTGCCAGCTCACCCCTGGGCGGGAGCAACGAGCAGTACTTC. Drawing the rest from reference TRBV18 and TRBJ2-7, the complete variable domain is NAGVMQNPRHLVRRRGQEARLRCSPMKGHSHVYWYRQLPEEGLKFMVYLQKENIIDESGMPKERFSAEFPKEGPSILRIQQVVRGDSAAYFCASSPLGGSNEQYFGPGTRLTVT.